This passage covers 28 T cell receptor beta chains from one sample sequenced in a study of cytomegalovirus exposure and HLA in healthy donors (dated by TCRdb to between 2016 and 2019). The library was built by means of the immunoSEQ multiplex PCR assay. For the multiplex PCR, a mixture combining 60 forward primers for TCR Vbeta segments and 13 reverse primers for TCR Jbeta segments was used. TCRdb mirrors the immuneACCESS table, restricted to in-frame sequences. Some clones are absent from its copies; in checked studies, under half trace to an unresolved V gene, and the reason for the others is unknown. Present in this sample are about 140,000 clones, roughly 82% of which were seen just once. Around 3% of the sample is held by the ten biggest clonotypes. What was sequenced was PBMCs. Every receptor here comes from a man between 18 and 35 years old in good health and CMV-seropositive.

V gene TRBV7-9 combines with J gene TRBJ1-2, with D possibly being TRBD1 (5 bases). CDR1 is SEHNR, CDR2 FQNEAQ, per germline (reference sequence). The CDR3 has 15 residues. Trimming left V 5 bases short and J 1 base short, with 14 bases between. The chain's CDR3 is CASSQSGEINYGYTF. CDR3 bases: TGTGCCAGCAGCCAATCGGGGGAGATTAACTATGGCTACACCTTC.

CDR3 coding DNA: TGCGCCAGCAGCTTGGATGGGGCGGCTGGAAACACCATATATTTT. Protein product: CASSLDGAAGNTIYF. This rearrangement joins TRBV5-1 to TRBJ1-3; maybe TRBD1 (5 bases). Per the germline V gene, CDR1 is SGHRS and CDR2 is YFSETQ. V dropped 0 bases and J dropped 2 bases, with 9 bases sitting between them. This CDR3 has 15 residues.

This chain joins TRBV5-6 and TRBJ2-2, with D maybe TRBD1 (6 bases). The germline V and J ends were trimmed by 6 bases and 6 bases, with 24 bases remaining between them. This CDR3 comprises 17 residues. From germline, CDR1 is SGHDT and CDR2 YYEEEE. As DNA, the CDR3 is TGTGCCAGCACCACCGCACAGGGAAATCGTTGGGCCGGGGAGCTGTTTTTT. The encoded protein is CASTTAQGNRWAGELFF.

V gene TRBV4-1 combines with J gene TRBJ2-7; 7 positions agree with TRBD1. Germline CDR1 is MGHRA and CDR2 is YSYEKL. V shed 1 base, J shed 4 bases, and the junction held 4 bases outside the gene matches. CDR3 length: 14 amino acids. CDR3 sequence: CASSQGDRAYEQYF. DNA for the CDR3: TGCGCCAGCAGCCAAGGTGACAGGGCTTACGAGCAGTACTTC.

The rearrangement joins TRBV29-1 to TRBJ2-1, with 8 positions matching TRBD2. With 8 bases clipped from V and 6 bases from J, the junction kept 6 bases outside the gene matches. Germline CDR1 and CDR2: SQVTM and ANQGSEA. The CDR3 is made up of 12 amino acids. This CDR3 is CSLGGGPNEQFF. In DNA, the CDR3 is TGCAGCCTCGGGGGGGGGCCCAATGAGCAGTTCTTC.

This chain joins TRBV4-1 and TRBJ2-1; 8 bases map to TRBD2. Germline-derived CDR1 and CDR2 are MGHRA and YSYEKL. J lost 2 bases, V lost 0 bases, and 15 bases had no gene match. The CDR3 totals 20 residues. The CDR3 DNA reads TGCGCCAGCAGCCAAGAAGGTAGCGGGAATTGGGTTGGCCCCTACAATGAGCAGTTCTTC. This codes for CASSQEGSGNWVGPYNEQFF.

This chain connects TRBV4-2 to TRBJ2-5; 8 bases fit TRBD2. Trimming removed 0 bases from V and 5 bases from J; junction bases left unmatched: 5. The CDR3 totals 15 residues. Per the germline V gene, CDR1 is LGHNA and CDR2 is YNFKEQ. The CDR3 region is CASSQDPSGLETQYF. The CDR3 DNA reads TGTGCCAGCAGCCAAGATCCTAGCGGGCTCGAGACCCAGTACTTC.

The V and J genes are TRBV14 and TRBJ2-7; D not resolved. V was pared by 1 base and J by 4 bases, with 8 bases between. This CDR3 is 13 amino acids long. Germline CDR1 is SGHDN and CDR2 is FVKESK. The CDR3 spells CASSQGLRYEQYF. CDR3 bases: TGTGCCAGCAGCCAAGGGTTGCGGTACGAGCAGTACTTC.

The chain has TRBV5-6 and TRBJ2-7; TRBD1 agrees at 7 bases. The CDR3 totals 12 residues. J gave up 6 bases and V 4 bases, and 4 bases lay outside the gene matches. Germline assignment: CDR1 SGHDT and CDR2 YYEEEE. The DNA of the CDR3 is TGTGCCAGCAGCCGACAGGGCGGCGAGCAGTACTTC. It translates to CASSRQGGEQYF. Full variable domain (outside the CDR3, taken from reference TRBV5-6 and TRBJ2-7): DAGVTQSPTHLIKTRGQQVTLRCSPKSGHDTVSWYQQALGQGPQFIFQYYEEEERQRGNFPDRFSGHQFPNYSSELNVNALLLGDSALYLCASSRQGGEQYFGPGTRLTVT.

This clone has a handful of counts. The V gene is TRBV6-1, the J gene TRBJ2-7; D might be TRBD1 (7 bases). This CDR3 contains 12 residues. V was pared by 10 bases and J by 2 bases, with 12 bases between. Germline CDR1 MNHNS, CDR2 SASEGT. The DNA of the CDR3 is TGTGCCACAGACAGGGAGGCCTACGAGCAGTACTTC. It is translated as CATDREAYEQYF.

The chain joins TRBV6-6 to TRBJ2-7; 7 nucleotides agree with TRBD2. V gave up 7 bases and J gave up 1 base; unmatched junction bases: 7. The CDR3 is made up of 14 amino acids. The germline V gene has CDR1 MNHNY and CDR2 SVGAGI (reference sequence). The CDR3 loop is CASTPTSASYEQYF. The CDR3 region has the DNA TGTGCCAGCACCCCCACTAGCGCATCCTACGAGCAGTACTTC.

This sequence joins TRBV9 and TRBJ1-2; D gene ambiguous. Germline lookup yields CDR1 SGDLS and CDR2 YYNGEE. CDR3 length: 12 amino acids. Trimming removed 4 bases from V and 6 bases from J, with 10 bases in between. CDR3 DNA: TGTGCCAGCAGCCCCATTCGGGATGGCTACACCTTC. This translates into CASSPIRDGYTF. Drawing the rest from reference TRBV9 and TRBJ1-2, the complete variable domain is DSGVTQTPKHLITATGQRVTLRCSPRSGDLSVYWYQQSLDQGLQFLIQYYNGEERAKGNILERFSAQQFPDLHSELNLSSLELGDSALYFCASSPIRDGYTFGSGTRLTVV.

The V and J genes are TRBV30 and TRBJ2-3, with 7 bases matching TRBD2. CDR1 is GTSNPN, CDR2 SVGIG, per germline (reference sequence). The ends lost 6 bases at V and 0 bases at J; junction bases unmatched: 6. This CDR3 region has 14 residues. This CDR3 reads CACTGTTSTDTQYF. CDR3 in DNA: TGTGCCTGTACCGGGACTACTAGCACAGATACGCAGTATTTT.

The chain joins TRBV6-1 to TRBJ2-3; weak D call: TRBD2 (5 bases). V was clipped by 0 bases and J by 0 bases, with 10 bases between them. CDR3 length equals 16 residues. Germline V gene data show CDR1 as MNHNS and CDR2 as SASEGT. CDR3 sequence reads: CASSEAASWSTDTQYF. The CDR3 DNA reads as TGTGCCAGCAGTGAAGCGGCTAGCTGGAGCACAGATACGCAGTATTTT.

The chain links TRBV6-1 to TRBJ1-2, with D hard to call. The CDR3 has 11 amino acids. V gave up 7 bases and J gave up 3 bases, with 6 bases separating them. Germline CDR1 reads MNHNS; CDR2 reads SASEGT. In DNA, the CDR3 is TGTGCCAGCATGGGCTACTATGGCTACACCTTC. Translation gives CASMGYYGYTF.

A remark on this clone: A read error may produce the germline difference seen at one junction end. The chain employs TRBV2 and TRBJ2-4; TRBD1 matches 8 bases. The CDR3 runs to 13 residues. Germline CDR1 reads SNHLY; CDR2 reads FYNNEI. The CDR3, as DNA: TGTGCCAGCAGTGATGGCCAGGGGGCTCGAGTAGGCTTC. It codes for CASSDGQGARVGF.

The chain links TRBV5-6 to TRBJ2-2; D perhaps matches TRBD1 (7 bases). Trimming stripped 3 bases from V and 9 bases from J, with 15 bases between. The CDR3 is made up of 14 amino acids. The germline gives CDR1 SGHDT, CDR2 YYEEEE. DNA for the CDR3: TGTGCCAGCAGCTCGCTCAGGGGGGAAAGGGAGCTGTTTTTT. As protein: CASSSLRGERELFF.

This chain's CDR3 is CASSASGTDNYGYTF. The CDR3 DNA reads as TGTGCCAGCAGCGCAAGCGGGACGGACAACTATGGCTACACCTTC. This chain connects TRBV7-6 to TRBJ1-2, with D perhaps TRBD1 (5 bases). The germline V gene encodes CDR1 SGHVS and CDR2 FNYEAQ. The V end was cut by 5 bases, the J end by 2 bases, with 15 bases between. This CDR3 contains 15 residues.

The chain has TRBV7-9 and TRBJ1-2, with 9 bases fitting TRBD1. The CDR3 loop spans 16 amino acids. Germline lookup yields CDR1 SEHNR and CDR2 FQNEAQ (reference sequence). The trim removed 5 bases at V and 0 bases at J, leaving 7 bases unmatched. CDR3: CASSPRTGEANYGYTF. The CDR3 DNA is TGTGCCAGCAGCCCCAGGACAGGGGAAGCTAACTATGGCTACACCTTC.

The V and J genes are TRBV6-6 and TRBJ2-7; TRBD1 matches 7 bases. CDR1 and CDR2 (germline): MNHNY, SVGAGI (reference sequence). Trimming at V came to 2 bases and at J to 0 bases, leaving 4 bases not matched to a gene. This CDR3 contains 15 residues. The CDR3 sequence: CASSYRRDSSYEQYF. The CDR3, as DNA: TGTGCCAGCAGTTACCGCCGGGACAGCTCCTACGAGCAGTACTTC.

The chain is built from TRBV5-1 and TRBJ2-5; 11 bases line up with TRBD2. The CDR3 spans 15 residues. With 5 bases clipped from V and 5 bases from J, the junction kept 8 bases outside the gene matches. CDR1 is SGHRS and CDR2 is YFSETQ in the germline V gene. This CDR3 reads CASSLTSGTGETQYF. The CDR3 region has the DNA TGCGCCAGCAGTTTGACTAGCGGGACGGGGGAGACCCAGTACTTC.

This clone was seen once. The chain combines TRBV6-5 with TRBJ2-7, with 7 bases identical to TRBD1. Germline loops: CDR1 MNHEY, CDR2 SVGAGI. V dropped 6 bases and J dropped 6; count of bases not matched to a gene: 8. CDR3 size: 13 residues. CDR3 nucleotides: TGTGCCAGCAGCCAAGACAGGGTCGGCGAGCAGTACTTC. Protein product: CASSQDRVGEQYF.

The J gene is TRBJ1-5, the V gene TRBV6-5; 8 bases are shared with TRBD1. Looked up from germline, CDR1 is MNHEY and CDR2 is SVGAGI. CDR3 length: 14 residues. With V trimmed by 2 bases and J by 7 bases, 4 bases remained unmatched. The chain's CDR3 is CASSYAGTGQPQHF. In DNA, the CDR3 is TGTGCCAGCAGTTACGCCGGGACAGGCCAGCCCCAGCATTTT.

J is TRBJ2-1 and V is TRBV7-3; TRBD2 matches 10 bases. V lost 2 bases to trimming and J lost 10 bases; unmatched junction nucleotides: 8. CDR1 and CDR2 from the germline V gene are SGHTA and FQGTGA. This CDR3 comprises 15 residues. The CDR3: CASSLSASGSEEQFF. The CDR3, as DNA: TGTGCCAGCAGCTTATCGGCTAGCGGGAGCGAGGAGCAGTTCTTC.

This clone was seen a single time. In DNA, the CDR3 is TGTGCCAGCTCACCACCTCCGGGACAGGGCATCGAGCAGTACTTC. It encodes CASSPPPGQGIEQYF. This chain links TRBV18 with TRBJ2-5; 9 nucleotides agree with TRBD1. The DNA end lines up better with TRBJ2-7; the J call may be wrong. Per the germline V gene, CDR1 is KGHSH and CDR2 is LQKENI. The CDR3 contains 15 residues.

The chain couples TRBV5-1 to TRBJ1-4, with D maybe TRBD1 (6 bases). Germline CDR1 is SGHRS and CDR2 is YFSETQ. The CDR3 loop spans 17 amino acids. V was trimmed by 4 bases and J by 4 bases, leaving 20 bases between them. CDR3 sequence (DNA): TGCGCCAGCAGCCAGGACAGCGGACGCTTCCTTAATGAAAAACTGTTTTTT. Amino acids: CASSQDSGRFLNEKLFF. Using reference TRBV5-1 and TRBJ1-4 for the parts outside the CDR3, the full variable domain is KAGVTQTPRYLIKTRGQQVTLSCSPISGHRSVSWYQQTPGQGLQFLFEYFSETQRNKGNFPGRFSGRQFSNSRSEMNVSTLELGDSALYLCASSQDSGRFLNEKLFFGSGTQLSVL.

The chain is built from TRBV25-1 and TRBJ2-7, with TRBD2 identical over 7 bases. After removal of 7 bases from V and 1 base from J, the junction contained 7 bases not matched to a gene. CDR1 is MGHDK, CDR2 SYGVNS, per germline. There are 14 residues in the CDR3. The CDR3 reads CASTEGGSSYEQYF. CDR3 DNA sequence: TGTGCCAGCACCGAGGGCGGGAGTTCCTACGAGCAGTACTTC.

The J gene is TRBJ2-2, the V gene TRBV5-1; 7 bases match TRBD1. Looked up from germline, CDR1 is SGHRS and CDR2 is YFSETQ. V dropped 8 bases and J dropped 7; count of bases not matched to a gene: 5. This CDR3 contains 12 residues. The CDR3 is CASQQGFGELFF. DNA of the CDR3: TGCGCCAGTCAACAGGGGTTCGGGGAGCTGTTTTTT.